In this sample, the clone carrying this T cell receptor beta chain is large. Its antigen is as yet unknown. The method was immunoSEQ multiplex PCR; TCRdb's version includes in-frame clones alone and lacks a portion of them. The table records around 15,000 clones, about 55% of them present only once. These data belong to a study of T cell repertoires in ileal Crohn's disease. Findings of the study overall: Mucosal expansions were suggested to be mainly CD8 T cells. All patients with clonality above 26.8% had endoscopic recurrence.

The CDR3 covers 14 residues. Trimming pared 4 bases from V and 4 bases from J, leaving 9 bases between. CDR1 and CDR2 (germline): SGHNT, YYREEE (reference sequence). The receptor was derived from an adult with Crohn's disease. The chain links TRBV5-4 to TRBJ2-6; tentative D call: TRBD1 (5 bases). Sequenced material: ileal tissue. The CDR3 DNA sequence: TGTGCCAGCAGCCCAGGGCGAGGGGCCAACGTCCTGACTTTC. It is translated as CASSPGRGANVLTF.